Listed below are T cell receptor beta chains from one sample, sequenced in a study of blood T cell repertoires in COVID-19. Generated by immunoSEQ multiplex PCR, the TCRdb table keeps only in-frame clones and is missing some. In the table there are some 510,000 clones, 85% to 90% of which are singletons. Sequencing used PBMCs or T cells enriched from blood (not recorded which). These receptors were collected from a middle-aged woman who had recovered from COVID-19. Both conserved end residues are part of each CDR3. The order of the fields is V gene, D gene, clone size, J gene, CDR3 DNA, CDR3 protein. A D gene is named only where the DNA matches it firmly. For some rows the clone size is stated as once, few or many, or as a class when expanded; others skip it.

>TRBV6-2/TRBV6-3|NA|few|TRBJ2-2
TGTGCCAGCAGTTACGGGCTAAGGAACGGGGAGCTGTTTTTT
CASSYGLRNGELFF
>TRBV6-1|NA|NA|TRBJ1-2
TGTGCCAGCAGTGGGACTCTGGGTATCCCGGACTATGGCTACACCTTC
CASSGTLGIPDYGYTF
>TRBV2|TRBD1|NA|TRBJ1-2
TGTGCCAGCAGTAAACGACAGGGGAACTATGGCTACACCTTC
CASSKRQGNYGYTF
>TRBV7-9|TRBD2|NA|TRBJ2-6
TGTGCCAGCAGCGATCCCCGGCGCGGGAGGTCGCGTGGGGCCAACGTCCTGACTTTC
CASSDPRRGRSRGANVLTF
>TRBV7-8|TRBD1|NA|TRBJ1-5
TGTGCCAGCAGCTTAGCGCCCGCAGGGGGCGGGCGTCAGCCCCAGCATTTT
CASSLAPAGGGRQPQHF
>TRBV14|NA|once|TRBJ1-3
TGTGCCAGCAGAACAGGGATCTCTGGAAACACCATATATTTT
CASRTGISGNTIYF
>TRBV2|NA|NA|TRBJ2-6
TGTGCCAGCAAAAAAGTCAGGGGATCTGGGGCCAACGTCCTGACTTTC
CASKKVRGSGANVLTF
>TRBV7-9|NA|NA|TRBJ2-1
TGTGCCAGCAGCTTCCCCGGGGGATTCGGCAATGAGCAGTTCTTC
CASSFPGGFGNEQFF
>TRBV24-1|TRBD1|NA|TRBJ1-2
TGTGCCACCCAACAGGGGAACTATGGCTACACCTTC
CATQQGNYGYTF
>TRBV25-1|NA|NA|TRBJ2-7
TGTGCCAGCAGTAGGGGTAGCGGAAGCTACGAGCAGTACTTC
CASSRGSGSYEQYF
>TRBV19|TRBD2|NA|TRBJ2-7
TGTGCCAGTAGTACAGTAGCGGGCGTCCGCTACGAGCAGTACTTC
CASSTVAGVRYEQYF